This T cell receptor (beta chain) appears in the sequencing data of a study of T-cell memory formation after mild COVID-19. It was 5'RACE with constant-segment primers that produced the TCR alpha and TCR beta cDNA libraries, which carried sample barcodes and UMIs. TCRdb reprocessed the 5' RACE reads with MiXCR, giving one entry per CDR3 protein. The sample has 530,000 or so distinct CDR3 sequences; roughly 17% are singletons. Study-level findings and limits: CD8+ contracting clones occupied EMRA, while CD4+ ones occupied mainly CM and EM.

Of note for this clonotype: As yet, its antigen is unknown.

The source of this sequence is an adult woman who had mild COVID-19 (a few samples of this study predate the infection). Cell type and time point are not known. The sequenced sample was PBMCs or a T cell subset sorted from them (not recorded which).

CDR3 loop: CASSLGDRGFEKLFF. The CDR3 bases are TGCGCCAGCAGCTTGGGGGACAGGGGGTTTGAAAAACTGTTTTTT. The chain carries TRBV5-1 and TRBJ1-4; 11 bases line up with TRBD1. V shed 0 bases, J shed 7 bases, and the junction held 2 bases outside the gene matches. CDR1 and CDR2 (germline): SGHRS, YFSETQ. This CDR3 is built from 15 residues.